A single sample is the source of the 10 T cell receptor beta chains below, sequenced in a study of blood T cell repertoires in COVID-19. TCRdb keeps only in-frame clones here, not all; method: immunoSEQ multiplex PCR. In the table there are more than 100,000 clones, around 87% of which are singletons. The material sequenced was peripheral blood. Receptors originate from a man between 65 and 85 years old with active COVID-19.

The rearrangement uses TRBV30 and TRBJ1-5; D ambiguous. The CDR3 is 14 amino acids. The V end was cut by 2 bases, the J end by 0 bases, with 8 bases between. Looked up from germline, CDR1 is GTSNPN and CDR2 is SVGIG (reference sequence). The CDR3 DNA reads as TGTGCCTGGAGTAGCGAGGGTAGCAATCAGCCCCAGCATTTT. Translated, it gives CAWSSEGSNQPQHF. Full variable domain (missing parts from reference TRBV30 and TRBJ1-5): SQTIHQWPATLVQPVGSPLSLECTVEGTSNPNLYWYRQAAGRGLQLLFYSVGIGQISSEVPQNLSASRPQDRQFILSSKKLLLSDSGFYLCAWSSEGSNQPQHFGDGTRLSIL.

The chain employs TRBV28 and TRBJ2-7; possibly TRBD1 for D (5 bases). Trimming cost V 3 bases and J 2 bases, with 11 bases left between them. The CDR3 has 14 amino acids. Germline lookup yields CDR1 MDHEN and CDR2 SYDVKM. CDR3 in DNA: TGTGCCAGCAGTTTCTTAGGGGAAACCTACGAGCAGTACTTC. Amino acids: CASSFLGETYEQYF.

The gene calls are TRBV27 and TRBJ2-5; 11 nucleotides agree with TRBD2. V shed 6 bases, J shed 5 bases, and the junction held 5 bases outside the gene matches. The CDR3 runs 14 residues. CDR1 is MNHEY and CDR2 is SMNVEV in the germline V gene (reference sequence). The chain's CDR3 is CASRLAGGEETQYF. The CDR3 DNA sequence: TGTGCCAGCAGATTAGCGGGAGGGGAGGAGACCCAGTACTTC.

The V gene is TRBV29-1, the J gene TRBJ1-1, with no clear D. The CDR3 has 15 residues. Between the trimmed V and J ends, which lost 4 bases and 3 bases, there was a span of 18 bases. CDR1 and CDR2 (germline): SQVTM, ANQGSEA. Here the CDR3 DNA reads TGCAGCGTTGGTACGCGAGGCAACTTGGACACTGAAGCTTTCTTT. As protein: CSVGTRGNLDTEAFF.

The V and J genes are TRBV19 and TRBJ1-2; tentatively, D is TRBD1 (5 bases). The V gene lost 5 bases and the J gene lost 0 bases, with 13 bases spanning the gap. This CDR3 comprises 15 residues. Germline assignment: CDR1 LNHDA and CDR2 SQIVND (reference sequence). The CDR3 nucleotides read TGTGCCAGTAGTCACCCGGGGGGAGCTAACTATGGCTACACCTTC. Translated, it gives CASSHPGGANYGYTF. Variable domain in full (rest from reference TRBV19 and TRBJ1-2): DGGITQSPKYLFRKEGQNVTLSCEQNLNHDAMYWYRQDPGQGLRLIYYSQIVNDFQKGDIAEGYSVSREKKESFPLTVTSAQKNPTAFYLCASSHPGGANYGYTFGSGTRLTVV.

CDR3 nucleotide sequence: TGTGCCAGCAGCCGCATATATATAGCGGGGGTCTCCTACGAGCAGTACTTC. Its translation: CASSRIYIAGVSYEQYF. V and J are TRBV11-2 and TRBJ2-7; 9 bases fit TRBD2. This CDR3 spans 17 amino acids. Trimming cost V 5 bases and J 0 bases; bases outside gene matches: 11. Germline loops: CDR1 SGHAT, CDR2 FQNNGV.

The V and J genes are TRBV24-1 and TRBJ1-5; possibly TRBD1 for D (5 bases). The V end lost 3 bases, the J end lost 4 bases, and 9 bases lay between the germline ends. The germline V gene has CDR1 KGHDR and CDR2 SFDVKD. CDR3 length equals 14 residues. The CDR3, as DNA: TGTGCCACCAGTGATGGTCGACAGAATCAGCCCCAGCATTTT. Its translation is CATSDGRQNQPQHF.

The chain joins TRBV30 to TRBJ2-7; 8 bases agree with TRBD2. The CDR3 consists of 13 residues. Germline V CDR1 and CDR2: GTSNPN, SVGIG (reference sequence). Trimming took 4 bases from V and 7 from J; bases not matched to a gene: 9. The CDR3 region is CAWKGSGSGEQYF. The CDR3 nucleotides are TGTGCCTGGAAGGGAAGCGGGAGTGGTGAGCAGTACTTC.

This rearrangement joins TRBV9 to TRBJ1-1; weak D call: TRBD1 (5 bases). Germline lookup yields CDR1 SGDLS and CDR2 YYNGEE. Trimming took off 0 bases at V and 1 base at J, with 10 bases between the two ends. The CDR3 spans 15 residues. The CDR3 nucleotides are TGTGCCAGCAGCGTAGCTTCAGGGCCGAACACTGAAGCTTTCTTT. Its translation is CASSVASGPNTEAFF.

A remark on this clone: Compared with germline, one end of the junction differs, possibly owing to a read error. The chain employs TRBV7-2 and TRBJ2-7; 8 bases match TRBD1. The CDR3 is made up of 12 amino acids. CDR1 SGHTA and CDR2 FQGNSA come from the germline V gene. The CDR3, as DNA: TGTGCCAGCAGCTACACAGGGGGACCCTGGGACTTC. It is translated as CASSYTGGPWDF.